This T cell receptor (beta chain) emerged from a study of shared clonotypes between healthy human individuals. General study results and limits: The study generally estimated greater richness for naive than memory subsets.

Note on this clone: The antigen is not known.

CD8 cells classed as naive were CD45RO-negative and positively selected for CCR7, excluding terminally differentiated effector memory CD45RA+ cells. Recent acute infections and vaccinations were absent in the healthy HIV-negative adult donors. The authors split each subset's genomic DNA evenly across several immunoSEQ plates. For sorted subsets, 150 to 200 ng DNA per replicate equaled around 30,000 T cell genomes. TCRdb keeps only in-frame clones here, not all; method: immunoSEQ multiplex PCR. The data hold hundreds of thousands of clones, with 90% to 95% observed a single time. CDR3 length: 13 residues. CDR1 MDHEN and CDR2 SYDVKM come from the germline V gene. V was pared by 4 bases and J by 2 bases, with 9 bases between.

This receptor was obtained from a man aged 25 to 45 in good health. This chain joins TRBV28 and TRBJ2-7; D may be TRBD1 or TRBD2 (5 bases each). Sequencing was carried out using naive CD8+ T cells sorted from blood. CDR3 sequence reads: CASSSRGAYEQYF. CDR3 coding DNA: TGTGCCAGCAGTTCAAGGGGAGCCTACGAGCAGTACTTC.